The 24 T cell receptor beta chains below come from one sample, sequenced in a study of T cells in Graves' hyperthyroidism and ophthalmopathy. The TCR beta CDR3 regions underwent amplification using RNA transcripts as the source. The HTBI primer set served for first-round RT-PCR of the TCR CDR3. TCRdb re-called the multiplex PCR reads with MiXCR, one entry per CDR3 protein. The table records some 370,000 distinct CDR3 sequences, about a sixth of them present only once. Sequencing used blood. The source is a woman in her 30s with Graves' hyperthyroidism that later progressed to Graves' ophthalmopathy.

There are many counts of this clonotype. The V gene is TRBV5-1, the J gene TRBJ1-1; D is perhaps TRBD1 (5 bases). In germline, CDR1 is SGHRS, CDR2 YFSETQ. The CDR3 loop spans 15 amino acids. V lost 0 bases and J 3 bases, leaving 12 bases between the germline ends. The CDR3 loop reads CASSLVPAGDTEAFF. The CDR3 coding sequence is TGCGCCAGCAGCTTGGTCCCAGCGGGGGACACTGAAGCTTTCTTT.

The CDR3 protein is CASTLWGAGFFFYQPQHF. The CDR3 nucleotides read TGTGCCAGCACCTTGTGGGGGGCAGGGTTTTTTTTCTATCAGCCCCAGCATTTT. The V gene is TRBV6-1, the J gene TRBJ1-5, with D tentatively TRBD1 (6 bases). The CDR3 is made up of 18 amino acids. The V end lost 7 bases, the J end lost 5 bases, and 27 bases lay between the germline ends. Per germline, CDR1 MNHNS and CDR2 SASEGT.

This clonotype has more than one count but fewer than ten. The chain couples TRBV7-9 to TRBJ2-1, with 7 bases identical to TRBD1. Germline CDR1 and CDR2: SEHNR and FQNEAQ (reference sequence). Trimming removed 1 base from V and 9 bases from J; junction bases left unmatched: 12. The CDR3 is made up of 16 amino acids. The CDR3 region is CASSLEVGLGGIEQFF. CDR3 sequence (DNA): TGTGCCAGCAGCTTAGAAGTCGGGCTAGGGGGCATTGAGCAGTTCTTC.

This clonotype appeared many times. J is TRBJ2-7 and V is TRBV20-1; D unclear. Germline CDR1 and CDR2: DFQATT and SNEGSKA (reference sequence). Between the trimmed V and J ends, which lost 7 bases and 3 bases, there was a span of 10 bases. This CDR3 is built from 11 residues. CDR3 protein: CSVGLNYEQYF. The CDR3 DNA is TGCAGTGTGGGCCTAAACTACGAGCAGTACTTC.

CDR3 DNA: TGTGCCAGTAGTTTCGGGACTAGCGGGAGTGTAGAGACCCAGTACTTC. It translates to CASSFGTSGSVETQYF. The chain recombines TRBV19 with TRBJ2-5; 14 nucleotides agree with TRBD2. The germline gives CDR1 LNHDA, CDR2 SQIVND (reference sequence). The trim removed 5 bases at V and 4 bases at J, leaving 6 bases unmatched. The CDR3 contains 16 residues. Supplemented by reference TRBV19 and TRBJ2-5, the full variable domain reads DGGITQSPKYLFRKEGQNVTLSCEQNLNHDAMYWYRQDPGQGLRLIYYSQIVNDFQKGDIAEGYSVSREKKESFPLTVTSAQKNPTAFYLCASSFGTSGSVETQYFGPGTRLLVL.

In its sample, this clonotype was seen many times. This chain joins TRBV28 and TRBJ1-6; 8 nucleotides align to TRBD1. CDR3 length: 20 amino acids. The trim removed 3 bases at V and 5 bases at J, leaving 18 bases unmatched. Looked up from germline, CDR1 is MDHEN and CDR2 is SYDVKM. This CDR3 is CASSFSGVEDRVCNNSPLHF. CDR3 in DNA: TGTGCCAGCAGTTTTTCTGGCGTGGAGGACAGGGTTTGTAATAATTCACCCCTCCACTTT.

This clonotype appeared many times. Here the CDR3 reads CASSPVGSGVLGETQYF. The CDR3 region has the DNA TGTGCCAGCAGCCCCGTCGGTTCAGGGGTTTTAGGAGAGACCCAGTACTTC. This rearrangement joins TRBV11-2 to TRBJ2-5, with TRBD1 as a possible D gene (6 bases). V shed 5 bases and J shed 4 bases, with 23 bases lying between them. In germline, CDR1 is SGHAT, CDR2 FQNNGV. The CDR3 is 17 amino acids. The full variable domain, with the rest looked up from reference TRBV11-2 and TRBJ2-5, is EAGVAQSPRYKIIEKRQSVAFWCNPISGHATLYWYQQILGQGPKLLIQFQNNGVVDDSQLPKDRFSAERLKGVDSTLKIQPAKLEDSAVYLCASSPVGSGVLGETQYFGPGTRLLVL.

In this sample, this clonotype turned up a few times. The chain links TRBV6-5 to TRBJ1-4, with 7 bases identical to TRBD1. This CDR3 is built from 15 residues. From germline, CDR1 is MNHEY and CDR2 SVGAGI. The V gene end was trimmed by 0 bases and the J gene end by 7 bases; junction bases not matched to a gene: 5. The CDR3 DNA sequence: TGTGCCAGCAGTTACTCGAAGGAGGGGGCTGAAAAACTGTTTTTT. Residues: CASSYSKEGAEKLFF.

The chain couples TRBV12-3 or TRBV12-4 to TRBJ2-3; D perhaps matches TRBD1 (6 bases). The V and J ends lost 5 bases and 4 bases respectively, with 13 bases between them. The CDR3 is made up of 14 amino acids. DNA of the CDR3: TGTGCCAGCAGTCCTGGGGGACATTCAGATACGCAGTATTTT. Protein: CASSPGGHSDTQYF.

There are many counts of this clonotype. This chain uses TRBV20-1 with TRBJ2-7; D may be TRBD2 (5 bases). Trimming cost V 3 bases and J 3 bases, with 9 bases left between them. Germline CDR1 DFQATT, CDR2 SNEGSKA (reference sequence). The CDR3 totals 12 residues. The CDR3 protein is CSARFEGYEQYF. CDR3 nucleotide sequence: TGCAGTGCTAGGTTTGAGGGCTACGAGCAGTACTTC.

The chain recombines TRBV10-3 with TRBJ2-7; 8 bases map to TRBD1. J lost 4 bases, V lost 6 bases, and 8 bases had no gene match. Germline V gene sequence: CDR1 ENHRY, CDR2 SYGVKD. The CDR3 length is 14 residues. This CDR3 is CAISPTGVGYEQYF. The CDR3, as DNA: TGTGCCATCAGCCCGACAGGGGTGGGGTACGAGCAGTACTTC.

This sequence joins TRBV19 and TRBJ2-3, with a tentative D call TRBD2 (6 bases). The V gene lost 2 bases and the J gene lost 3 bases, with 18 bases spanning the gap. Germline V gene sequence: CDR1 LNHDA, CDR2 SQIVND (reference sequence). The CDR3 runs to 17 residues. The CDR3 sequence: CASSILPLRGITDTQYF. The CDR3 DNA reads TGTGCCAGTAGTATACTTCCCTTACGGGGGATAACAGATACGCAGTATTTT.

This clonotype was seen only a few times. The V and J genes are TRBV25-1 and TRBJ1-5; 7 bases align to TRBD1. The germline V gene has CDR1 MGHDK and CDR2 SYGVNS. Germline trimming cut 5 bases from V and 7 bases from J; bases unmatched to any gene: 8. This CDR3 is built from 14 residues. The CDR3 nucleotides are TGTGCCAGCAGTCCCGACAGGGAGCTCCAGCCCCAGCATTTT. It is translated as CASSPDRELQPQHF.

This chain joins TRBV2 and TRBJ2-1; 7 nucleotides align to TRBD2. CDR3 length: 12 amino acids. V lost 6 bases to trimming and J lost 7 bases; unmatched junction nucleotides: 3. From germline, CDR1 is SNHLY and CDR2 FYNNEI. As DNA, the CDR3 is TGTGCCAGCAGCCTACTAGCGAATGAGCAGTTCTTC. Amino acid sequence: CASSLLANEQFF.

This sequence joins TRBV3-1 and TRBJ2-2; 8 bases align to TRBD1. Germline V CDR1 and CDR2: LGHDT, YNNKEL (reference sequence). After removal of 1 base from V and 6 bases from J, the junction contained 16 bases not matched to a gene. The CDR3 consists of 19 residues. CDR3 in amino acids: CASSQVGRDRSGVPGELFF. The CDR3 DNA reads TGTGCCAGCAGCCAAGTGGGTCGGGACAGGTCCGGGGTTCCCGGGGAGCTGTTTTTT.

Many counts were recorded for this clonotype. This CDR3 reads CASGFSGQGSGEAFF. In nucleotides, the CDR3 is TGTGCTAGTGGTTTCTCCGGACAGGGGTCGGGTGAAGCTTTCTTT. This chain uses TRBV12-5 with TRBJ1-1; 9 bases line up with TRBD1. This CDR3 is 15 amino acids long. The V segment lost 3 bases and the J segment 7 bases; nucleotides outside the gene matches: 9. The V gene's germline CDR1 is LGHNT and CDR2 FRNRAP.

The gene calls are TRBV24-1 and TRBJ2-1; 14 bases are a match to TRBD2. The CDR3 runs 16 residues. The V gene's germline CDR1 is KGHDR and CDR2 SFDVKD. V trimming: 4 bases; J trimming: 8 bases; junction bases outside the gene matches: 6. CDR3 sequence: CATSDSGLAGGYEQFF. CDR3 DNA sequence: TGTGCCACCAGTGACTCTGGACTAGCGGGGGGCTATGAGCAGTTCTTC.

There are many counts of this clonotype. The chain employs TRBV18 and TRBJ2-5, with TRBD2 identical over 7 bases. The J segment lost 4 bases and the V segment lost 2 bases, leaving 13 bases of the junction unmatched. CDR1 and CDR2 from the germline V gene are KGHSH and LQKENI. The CDR3 runs to 17 residues. Here the CDR3 reads CASSPTVFSGLIETQYF. DNA of the CDR3: TGTGCCAGCTCACCAACCGTCTTTAGCGGGCTTATAGAGACCCAGTACTTC.

This clonotype came up a few times. The chain employs TRBV19 and TRBJ2-6, with 8 bases aligning to TRBD1. The V segment lost 6 bases and the J segment 0 bases; nucleotides outside the gene matches: 4. Germline lookup yields CDR1 LNHDA and CDR2 SQIVND (reference sequence). CDR3 length equals 16 residues. CDR3 protein: CASRRGTGSGANVLTF. In nucleotides, the CDR3 is TGTGCCAGTAGAAGAGGGACAGGCTCTGGGGCCAACGTCCTGACTTTC.

In this sample, this clonotype turned up many times. The rearrangement joins TRBV4-1 to TRBJ1-1; D is possibly TRBD1 (5 bases). The V end lost 1 base, the J end lost 3 bases, and 9 bases lay between the germline ends. This CDR3 has 14 residues. Germline V gene lookup returns CDR1 MGHRA and CDR2 YSYEKL. The CDR3 spells CASSQASRDTEAFF. CDR3 sequence (DNA): TGCGCCAGCAGCCAAGCTTCCAGGGACACTGAAGCTTTCTTT.

This clonotype has at least ten counts. The rearrangement joins TRBV12-3 or TRBV12-4 to TRBJ2-4, with no clear D. Trimming removed 5 bases from V and 11 bases from J, with 16 bases in between. CDR3 size: 13 residues. For the CDR3, the DNA is TGTGCCAGCAGTCTTACCTTCAGAAGGGTTCAGTACTTC. Protein product: CASSLTFRRVQYF.

The genes are TRBV20-1 and TRBJ2-2, with D possibly matching TRBD2 (5 bases). V was pared by 2 bases and J by 0 bases, with 22 bases between. CDR3 length: 19 amino acids. Per germline, CDR1 DFQATT and CDR2 SNEGSKA (reference sequence). CDR3 protein: CSARPDWRTLQTNTGELFF. In DNA form, the CDR3 reads TGCAGTGCTAGACCGGACTGGCGTACTCTACAAACGAACACCGGGGAGCTGTTTTTT.

This clonotype was found many times. The chain uses TRBV5-1 and TRBJ2-7, with D possibly being TRBD2 (8 bases). Germline CDR1 reads SGHRS; CDR2 reads YFSETQ. The length of the CDR3 is 16 residues. V was cut by 3 bases and J by 6 bases, with 22 bases left in between. The CDR3, as DNA: TGCGCCAGCAGCTGGGCGGGACAGTACGGGACTAGCGAGCAGTACTTC. Residues: CASSWAGQYGTSEQYF.

This clonotype was detected many times. This chain connects TRBV12-3 or TRBV12-4 to TRBJ2-1; D tentatively reads TRBD1 or TRBD2 (5 bases each). Between the trimmed V and J ends, which lost 5 bases and 0 bases, there was a span of 11 bases. The CDR3 is made up of 15 amino acids. The CDR3 DNA sequence: TGTGCCAGCAGTCCCACCGGGGCCTCCTACAATGAGCAGTTCTTC. Its protein is CASSPTGASYNEQFF.